Presented here are 2 T cell receptor beta chains from one specimen sequenced in a study of cytomegalovirus exposure and HLA in healthy donors. Amplification used 60 Vbeta primers and 13 Jbeta primers. Assay: immunoSEQ multiplex PCR; the TCRdb copy retains only in-frame clones and omits some. The sample's table shows fewer than 100,000 clones. Sequenced input: PBMCs. The origin of the receptors is a man aged 50 or older in good health and CMV-seronegative.

V is TRBV19 and J is TRBJ1-1; D not certain. Germline CDR1 and CDR2: LNHDA and SQIVND (reference sequence). Trimming took 7 bases from V and 4 from J, leaving 22 bases between them. The CDR3 has 16 amino acids. The DNA for the CDR3 is TGTGCCAGTACGAGCAGGTTACGGACCCGGGGCACTGAAGCTTTCTTT. Translating it yields CASTSRLRTRGTEAFF.

V usage is TRBV18 and J usage is TRBJ2-7; TRBD2 might be the D (6 bases). Germline V lookup: CDR1 KGHSH, CDR2 LQKENI. This CDR3 spans 14 amino acids. Trimming took off 1 base at V and 4 bases at J, with 11 bases between the two ends. The CDR3: CASSPRAGRYEQYF. CDR3 DNA: TGTGCCAGCTCACCACGCGCAGGGAGGTACGAGCAGTACTTC. The variable domain in full, completed from reference TRBV18 and TRBJ2-7, reads NAGVMQNPRHLVRRRGQEARLRCSPMKGHSHVYWYRQLPEEGLKFMVYLQKENIIDESGMPKERFSAEFPKEGPSILRIQQVVRGDSAAYFCASSPRAGRYEQYFGPGTRLTVT.